Listed below are T cell receptor beta chains from one sample, sequenced in a study of cytomegalovirus exposure and HLA in healthy donors. Profiled with immunoSEQ multiplex PCR; TCRdb holds only in-frame clones, not every one. The top ten hold roughly 4.5% of the sample, which has more than 60,000 clones, 96% seen once. Sequencing was performed on PBMCs. The source is a woman between 18 and 29 years old in good health and CMV-seropositive. The conserved cysteine and the conserved F or W are not part of the CDR3 here.

j_call v_call cdr3_aa
TRBJ1-4 TRBV7-9 ASSLDPGLRGEKLF
TRBJ2-3 TRBV4-3 ASSQGQGEVDTQY
TRBJ1-4 TRBV19 ASRGRNEKLF
TRBJ1-4 TRBV9 ASSVAGRDEKLF
TRBJ1-2 TRBV7-2 ASSNRARVQGGYT
TRBJ2-2 TRBV18 ASSPPRGGAGELF
TRBJ2-1 TRBV7-9 ASSSLSGTSIHNEQF
TRBJ1-2 TRBV4-1 ASSQDEGGVYGYT
TRBJ1-2 TRBV4-3 ASSQGLGANYGYT
TRBJ1-4 TRBV6-6 ASSWTGSATNEKLF
TRBJ1-5 TRBV28 ASSLTVYSNQPQH
TRBJ2-2 TRBV6-1 ASSEGSGGYRELF
TRBJ2-1 TRBV9 ASSLPPEGEQF
TRBJ2-3 TRBV4-2 ASSQFLPGLAESSTDTQY
TRBJ1-1 TRBV19 ASSPRQGPGNTEAF
TRBJ2-7 TRBV5-1 ASSPTGYEQY
TRBJ2-7 TRBV7-8 ASSLGGPSYEQY